The 21 T cell receptor beta chains listed next were all sequenced from one sample in a study of T cell responses to AZD1222 COVID-19 vaccine. Some clones are missing from TCRdb's copy, which holds only in-frame ones; the method was immunoSEQ multiplex PCR. The sample holds 74,000 or so clones, approximately 84% seen once. The sample here was peripheral blood, taken on day 0 of AZD1222 vaccination. These receptors originate from an adult in good health.

This clone was observed a few times. The rearrangement links TRBV6-2 or TRBV6-3 to TRBJ2-2, with D unresolved. The germline CDR1 and CDR2 sequences are MNHEY and SVGEGT. The CDR3 loop spans 15 amino acids. V was cut by 6 bases and J by 1 base, with 12 bases left in between. The CDR3 bases are TGTGCCAGCAGCCGGGTGGCTCTGAACACCGGGGAGCTGTTTTTT. This codes for CASSRVALNTGELFF.

This clone was counted only a few times. V and J are TRBV6-5 and TRBJ1-1, with no clear D. V lost 6 bases to trimming and J lost 11 bases, with 16 bases between them. The germline V gene has CDR1 MNHEY and CDR2 SVGAGI. The CDR3 is 12 residues long. CDR3 in amino acids: CASRSKQTSAFF. CDR3 DNA: TGTGCCAGCAGAAGCAAACAGACGAGTGCTTTCTTT.

This chain connects TRBV7-8 to TRBJ2-7; D uncertain. This CDR3 is built from 15 residues. CDR1 is SGHVS and CDR2 is FQNEAQ in the germline V gene. The V end was cut by 0 bases, the J end by 3 bases, with 12 bases between. The CDR3 loop reads CASSLAEFSNYEQYF. The CDR3 DNA sequence: TGTGCCAGCAGCTTAGCGGAGTTTAGCAACTACGAGCAGTACTTC.

This sequence joins TRBV9 and TRBJ1-5; maybe TRBD1 (6 bases). The CDR3 sequence is 13 residues long. The V gene lost 2 bases and the J gene lost 8 bases, with 11 bases spanning the gap. From germline, CDR1 is SGDLS and CDR2 YYNGEE. The CDR3 spells CASSVGGSEPQHF. CDR3 sequence (DNA): TGTGCCAGCAGCGTCGGGGGCTCGGAGCCCCAGCATTTT.

The chain couples TRBV10-2 to TRBJ1-6; the D gene is possibly TRBD1 (5 bases). The germline V and J ends were trimmed by 8 bases and 6 bases, with 14 bases remaining between them. Germline assignment: CDR1 WSHSY and CDR2 SAAADI. The CDR3 spans 14 residues. CDR3 sequence (DNA): TGCGCCAGCGGGAGAAGTGGGGGTAATTCACCCCTCCACTTT. It specifies CASGRSGGNSPLHF.

The rearrangement uses TRBV7-6 and TRBJ1-1; D call uncertain. This CDR3 contains 14 residues. The V end lost 4 bases, the J end lost 1 base, and 10 bases lay between the germline ends. Per germline, CDR1 SGHVS and CDR2 FNYEAQ. The DNA for the CDR3 is TGTGCCAGCAGCTCGGGAGGGAGGAACACTGAAGCTTTCTTT. Translation: CASSSGGRNTEAFF. The full variable domain, with the rest looked up from reference TRBV7-6 and TRBJ1-1, is GAGVSQSPRYKVTKRGQDVALRCDPISGHVSLYWYRQALGQGPEFLTYFNYEAQQDKSGLPNDRFSAERPEGSISTLTIQRTEQRDSAMYRCASSSGGRNTEAFFGQGTRLTVV.

The gene calls are TRBV7-2 and TRBJ2-7; tentatively, D is TRBD2 (6 bases). Germline V gene data show CDR1 as SGHTA and CDR2 as FQGNSA. The CDR3 sequence is 14 residues long. The V and J ends lost 3 bases and 3 bases respectively, with 12 bases between them. Written as DNA, the CDR3 is TGTGCCAGCAGCTTCGGGCGGGGTAACTACGAGCAGTACTTC. It encodes CASSFGRGNYEQYF. The variable domain in full, with the rest retrieved from reference TRBV7-2 and TRBJ2-7, is GAGVSQSPSNKVTEKGKDVELRCDPISGHTALYWYRQSLGQGLEFLIYFQGNSAPDKSGLPSDRFSAERTGGSVSTLTIQRTQQEDSAVYLCASSFGRGNYEQYFGPGTRLTVT.

This chain connects TRBV10-3 to TRBJ1-5; the D gene is possibly TRBD1 (5 bases). The CDR3 has 13 amino acids. Germline-derived CDR1 and CDR2 are ENHRY and SYGVKD. V gave up 7 bases and J gave up 5 bases, with 12 bases separating them. The DNA for the CDR3 is TGTGCCATCAACCGGGACGGAGATCAGCCCCAGCATTTT. As protein: CAINRDGDQPQHF.

The chain carries TRBV6-2 or TRBV6-3 and TRBJ1-2; D call uncertain. Germline V gene lookup returns CDR1 MNHEY and CDR2 SVGEGT. V was pared by 0 bases and J by 4 bases, with 12 bases between. The CDR3 has 15 amino acids. CDR3 nucleotide sequence: TGTGCCAGCAGTTACTCGGGAGCCTTAATCTATGGCTACACCTTC. It specifies CASSYSGALIYGYTF.

This chain links TRBV5-8 with TRBJ1-5, with a tentative D call TRBD1 (5 bases). Germline loops: CDR1 SGHTS, CDR2 YDEGEE. V was trimmed by 2 bases and J by 3 bases, leaving 9 bases between them. The CDR3 extends over 14 amino acids. The CDR3 loop is CASSFTGFNQPQHF. CDR3 DNA: TGTGCCAGCAGCTTTACAGGATTCAATCAGCCCCAGCATTTT.

J is TRBJ2-5 and V is TRBV5-1; D is unclear. V gave up 2 bases and J gave up 5 bases, with 13 bases separating them. The CDR3 length is 14 residues. Germline loops: CDR1 SGHRS, CDR2 YFSETQ. CDR3 bases: TGCGCCAGCAGCTTAGGAAGGTACGATGAGACCCAGTACTTC. This translates into CASSLGRYDETQYF.

This clone turned up a few times. This chain joins TRBV5-1 and TRBJ2-7; TRBD1 matches at 8 bases. Germline V CDR1 and CDR2: SGHRS, YFSETQ. This CDR3 is built from 16 residues. The J segment lost 0 bases and the V segment lost 4 bases, leaving 9 bases of the junction unmatched. The CDR3 DNA is TGCGCCAGCAGCCCGAGTTTAGGACAGGGCTCCTACGAGCAGTACTTC. This gives the protein CASSPSLGQGSYEQYF.

The chain is built from TRBV5-6 and TRBJ1-3; a weak D match, TRBD1 (6 bases). CDR3 length equals 14 residues. CDR1 and CDR2 from the germline V gene are SGHDT and YYEEEE. Between the trimmed V and J ends, which lost 1 base and 2 bases, there was a span of 7 bases. The CDR3 DNA follows: TGTGCCAGCAGCTTGAACAGGGCTGGAAACACCATATATTTT. Translating it yields CASSLNRAGNTIYF.

The CDR3 loop reads CASSSHTGSSGNTIYF. CDR3 nucleotides: TGTGCCAGCTCGTCTCATACAGGCAGCTCTGGAAACACCATATATTTT. V is TRBV11-3 and J is TRBJ1-3; D might be TRBD1 (5 bases). CDR1 and CDR2 (germline): SGHNT, YENEEA. CDR3 length: 16 residues. Between the trimmed V and J ends, which lost 8 bases and 0 bases, there was a span of 17 bases.

The rearrangement uses TRBV7-3 and TRBJ1-5, with D maybe TRBD1 (5 bases). Germline CDR1 is SGHTA and CDR2 is FQGTGA. The CDR3 is made up of 13 amino acids. Trimming left V 8 bases short and J 2 bases short, with 10 bases between. Here the CDR3 DNA reads TGTGCCAGCGGGCAGGGTCGCAATCAGCCCCAGCATTTT. It yields the protein CASGQGRNQPQHF.

This chain connects TRBV12-3 or TRBV12-4 to TRBJ1-6; D is perhaps TRBD1 (5 bases). Trimming removed 1 base at V and 12 bases at J, with 7 bases between. The CDR3 has 12 amino acids. CDR3 DNA: TGTGCCAGCAGTTTAGTAAGGGGACCCCTCCACTTT. Translating it yields CASSLVRGPLHF.

The rearrangement joins TRBV3-1 (or the pseudogene TRBV3-2) to TRBJ1-2; D uncertain. V lost 0 bases and J 8 bases, leaving 13 bases between the germline ends. The CDR3 extends over 14 amino acids. Germline V gene sequence: CDR1 LGHDT, CDR2 YNNKEL (reference sequence). The CDR3 DNA sequence: TGTGCCAGCAGCCAAGATGTAGCACGAGGAGGCTACACCTTC. It specifies CASSQDVARGGYTF.

CDR3: CASSYGAGQRSGNQPQHF. The DNA of the CDR3 is TGTGCCAGCAGTTACGGAGCCGGGCAGAGGAGTGGCAATCAGCCCCAGCATTTT. The J gene is TRBJ1-5, the V gene TRBV6-2 or TRBV6-3, with D unresolved. V was trimmed by 2 bases and J by 2 bases, leaving 19 bases between them. Germline CDR1 and CDR2: MNHEY and SVGEGT. The CDR3 has 18 amino acids.

The gene calls are TRBV2 and TRBJ2-7; D is perhaps TRBD1 (6 bases). The length of the CDR3 is 14 residues. V shed 7 bases and J shed 0 bases, with 13 bases lying between them. Looked up from germline, CDR1 is SNHLY and CDR2 is FYNNEI. CDR3 amino acids: CASITTGYSYEQYF. CDR3 DNA sequence: TGTGCCAGCATCACCACAGGGTACTCCTACGAGCAGTACTTC.

The rearrangement links TRBV19 to TRBJ1-1; D call uncertain. The germline CDR1 and CDR2 sequences are LNHDA and SQIVND (reference sequence). This CDR3 is built from 13 residues. The germline V and J ends were trimmed by 4 bases and 1 base, with 7 bases remaining between them. Here the CDR3 DNA reads TGTGCCAGTAGTAAGGGAGGGAACACTGAAGCTTTCTTT. Its protein is CASSKGGNTEAFF.

The J gene is TRBJ2-2, the V gene TRBV25-1; 10 bases match TRBD2. CDR1 is MGHDK and CDR2 is SYGVNS in the germline V gene. The CDR3 loop spans 15 amino acids. Trimming took 6 bases from V and 5 from J; bases not matched to a gene: 6. CDR3 amino acids: CASSSSGGATGELFF. The CDR3 nucleotides are TGTGCCAGCAGCTCAAGCGGGGGGGCGACCGGGGAGCTGTTTTTT.